In its sample, the clone carrying this T cell receptor (beta chain) was seen a few times. The data were taken from a study of graft-versus-host responses after intestinal transplantation. Study-wide background: All of the recipients had induction that used anti-thymocyte globulin, then tacrolimus and steroids for two to four years.

Produced via immunoSEQ multiplex PCR; TCRdb's table is partial and in-frame only. The sample carries fewer than 15,000 clones, almost 30% recorded once. Germline V lookup: CDR1 SGHNT, CDR2 YYREEE (reference sequence). The CDR3 extends over 14 amino acids. V was pared by 4 bases and J by 4 bases, with 5 bases of the junction left unmatched. Responders that carried the CFSE label, approximately 200,000 of them, were plated with approximately 200,000 irradiated, violet-dye-labeled stimulator cells. Whole-study results and caveats: Early after transplant, HvG declines were associated with peak levels of circulating GvH clones. Allografts of patients with graft-donor T cell macrochimerism showed high graft-versus-host to host-versus-graft clone ratios.

J is TRBJ1-1 and V is TRBV5-4, with TRBD1 matching 9 bases. Sequenced material: alloreactive CD4+ T cells from a mixed lymphocyte reaction culture, taken before intestinal transplant. Subset noted: CFSE-low proliferating T cells sorted from roughly six-day pre-transplant mixed lymphocyte reaction (GvH or HvG direction). This receptor was taken from a human patient who received an intestinal transplant. The CDR3 is CASSGDRGITEAFF. CDR3 nucleotides: TGTGCCAGCAGCGGAGACAGGGGGATCACTGAAGCTTTCTTT. Filled out from reference TRBV5-4 and TRBJ1-1, the complete variable domain reads ETGVTQSPTHLIKTRGQQVTLRCSSQSGHNTVSWYQQALGQGPQFIFQYYREEENGRGNFPPRFSGLQFPNYSSELNVNALELDDSALYLCASSGDRGITEAFFGQGTRLTVV.